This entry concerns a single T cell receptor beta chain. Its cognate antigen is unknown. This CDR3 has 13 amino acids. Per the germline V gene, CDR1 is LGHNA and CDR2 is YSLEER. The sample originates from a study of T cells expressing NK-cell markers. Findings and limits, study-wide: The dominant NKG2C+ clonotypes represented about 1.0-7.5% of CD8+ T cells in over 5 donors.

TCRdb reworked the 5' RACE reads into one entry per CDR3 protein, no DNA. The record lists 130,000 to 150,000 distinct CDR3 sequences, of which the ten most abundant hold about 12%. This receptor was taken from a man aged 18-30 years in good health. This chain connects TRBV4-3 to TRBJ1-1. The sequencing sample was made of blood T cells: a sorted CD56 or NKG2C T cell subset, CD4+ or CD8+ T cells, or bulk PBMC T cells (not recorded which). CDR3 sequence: CASSQDLPTEAFF.